What follows is one TCR beta chain and its context. Looked up from germline, CDR1 is LNHDA and CDR2 is SQIVND (reference sequence). The CDR3 runs 14 residues. V lost 5 bases to trimming and J lost 4 bases, with 14 bases between them. PCR involved 60 Vbeta and 13 Jbeta primers. Sequenced by immunoSEQ multiplex PCR; TCRdb stores in-frame clones only, minus some. The table includes about 82,000 clones, around 76% detected once. The data were obtained in a study of cytomegalovirus exposure and HLA in healthy donors. The genes are TRBV19 and TRBJ2-5; possible D gene TRBD2, 7 bases. This TCR derives from a woman aged 45-65 years in good health and CMV-seropositive. The sequencing sample was made of PBMCs. This CDR3 reads CASSPRGGTETQYF. The CDR3 nucleotides read TGTGCCAGTAGTCCAAGGGGGGGCACAGAGACCCAGTACTTC. Combining the CDR3 with reference TRBV19 and TRBJ2-5 gives the whole variable domain DGGITQSPKYLFRKEGQNVTLSCEQNLNHDAMYWYRQDPGQGLRLIYYSQIVNDFQKGDIAEGYSVSREKKESFPLTVTSAQKNPTAFYLCASSPRGGTETQYFGPGTRLLVL.